The present entry profiles one T cell receptor (beta chain) with its context. The table came from immunoSEQ multiplex PCR; TCRdb's copy has only in-frame clones and leaves some out. The sample includes 25,000 to 30,000 clones, roughly four fifths of them seen just once. This specimen comes from a study of preoperative IRX-2 immunotherapy in early breast cancer. Treatment in this sample: preoperative locoregional IRX-2 cytokine immunotherapy. Samples came from a phase Ib trial of preoperative locoregional IRX-2 cytokine immunotherapy. The CDR3 spans 16 residues. The germline V gene has CDR1 MNHGY and CDR2 SAAAGT. Trimming cost V 0 bases and J 6 bases; bases outside gene matches: 9.

Sample collection occurred from a patient treated with IRX-2 immunotherapy. This chain uses TRBV6-8 with TRBJ2-7, with TRBD2 identical over 9 bases. This clonotype was obtained from a human donor with breast cancer. CDR3 region: CASSYSAIAGDGEQYF. CDR3 DNA sequence: TGTGCCAGCAGTTACTCGGCGATAGCGGGAGATGGCGAGCAGTACTTC.